A selection of T cell receptor beta chains follows, all from one sample in a study of shared clonotypes between healthy human individuals. Libraries were prepared by immunoSEQ multiplex PCR; TCRdb keeps only in-frame clonotypes and omits some of them. Of more than 1,200,000 clones in the sample, roughly 98.5% are singletons; the top ten hold about 0.35%. The specimen was naive CD4+ T cells sorted from blood. The receptor source for this set is a man in his thirties or forties in good health. Both conserved end residues are part of each CDR3. Each record gives: CDR3 protein, V gene, J gene, D gene, clone size. D genes are given only for firm matches. Clone size is shown for a subset of rows, as once, few, many or a class of expanded clone.

CDR3: CASSPESGGPPRNQPQHF
V: TRBV28
J: TRBJ1-5
D: .
size: .

CDR3: CASSSGRGTGAEAFF
V: TRBV9
J: TRBJ1-1
D: TRBD1
size: .

CDR3: CASSVGSDSYEQYF
V: TRBV9
J: TRBJ2-7
D: .
size: .

CDR3: CARSPIYRTGAGELFF
V: TRBV5-3
J: TRBJ2-2
D: TRBD1
size: .

CDR3: CASSLLTSGIWGTGELFF
V: TRBV28
J: TRBJ2-2
D: TRBD2
size: .

CDR3: CASSLGVGRTTDTQYF
V: TRBV7-7
J: TRBJ2-3
D: .
size: .

CDR3: CASSFSDRGRNEQYF
V: TRBV5-4
J: TRBJ2-7
D: TRBD1
size: .

CDR3: CASSLWKGQANEQFF
V: TRBV27
J: TRBJ2-1
D: TRBD1
size: .

CDR3: CASSQVSGRVALNEQFF
V: TRBV28
J: TRBJ2-1
D: TRBD2
size: .

CDR3: CASSIELTSGAGRF
V: TRBV19
J: TRBJ1-1
D: .
size: .

CDR3: CSVDRGQGSYNEQFF
V: TRBV29-1
J: TRBJ2-1
D: TRBD1
size: once

CDR3: CASSVMTGTGAYEQYF
V: TRBV27
J: TRBJ2-7
D: TRBD1
size: once

CDR3: CASSDRTDTQYF
V: TRBV9
J: TRBJ2-3
D: .
size: .

CDR3: CASSGSPAADTQYF
V: TRBV6-4
J: TRBJ2-3
D: .
size: .

CDR3: CASCRGARRQPQHF
V: TRBV28
J: TRBJ1-5
D: .
size: .

CDR3: CASSSGTAEETQYF
V: TRBV5-4
J: TRBJ2-5
D: .
size: .

CDR3: CASSDGTGGNSGNTIYF
V: TRBV6-1
J: TRBJ1-3
D: TRBD1
size: .

CDR3: CASSPNGFDGYTF
V: TRBV28
J: TRBJ1-2
D: .
size: .

CDR3: CASSPNRGLTYEQYF
V: TRBV18
J: TRBJ2-7
D: TRBD1
size: .

CDR3: CASSADRETLYF
V: TRBV5-1
J: TRBJ2-7
D: TRBD1
size: .

CDR3: CASSFAGASLEQYF
V: TRBV28
J: TRBJ2-7
D: TRBD2
size: .

CDR3: CASATGKLAGREETQYF
V: TRBV18
J: TRBJ2-5
D: TRBD2
size: once

CDR3: CASSTRQGFHTQYF
V: TRBV7-2
J: TRBJ2-3
D: TRBD1
size: once

CDR3: CASSQDRFTYEQYF
V: TRBV4-3
J: TRBJ2-7
D: .
size: .

CDR3: CASSYSNEQYF
V: TRBV6-5
J: .
D: .
size: .

CDR3: CAISESYGSSYEQYF
V: TRBV10-3
J: TRBJ2-7
D: .
size: .

CDR3: CASSPHGQPNTEAFF
V: TRBV28
J: TRBJ1-1
D: .
size: .

CDR3: CASSPDTPGQGETQYF
V: TRBV18
J: TRBJ2-5
D: TRBD1
size: .

CDR3: CASSLERGMNTEAFF
V: TRBV5-6
J: TRBJ1-1
D: .
size: .

CDR3: CASSQALGASEQFF
V: TRBV4-2
J: TRBJ2-1
D: .
size: .

CDR3: CASSPDRGRLTGELFF
V: TRBV27
J: TRBJ2-2
D: TRBD1
size: .

CDR3: CASSRDRSSYEQYF
V: TRBV5-6
J: TRBJ2-7
D: TRBD1
size: .

CDR3: CASSLSVTGELFF
V: TRBV5-1
J: TRBJ2-2
D: .
size: .

CDR3: CASSDPGQSYEQYF
V: TRBV25-1
J: TRBJ2-7
D: .
size: .

CDR3: CASSPKRNTGELFF
V: TRBV11-3
J: TRBJ2-2
D: .
size: .

CDR3: CASSEFLSRETQYF
V: TRBV6-1
J: TRBJ2-5
D: .
size: once

CDR3: CAVGALGLNKADTQYF
V: TRBV10-3
J: TRBJ2-3
D: .
size: .

CDR3: CASSPGHIYEQYF
V: TRBV2
J: TRBJ2-7
D: .
size: .

CDR3: CATSRDPGTGYGYTF
V: TRBV15
J: TRBJ1-2
D: TRBD1
size: .

CDR3: CASSQDRGTGFYETQYF
V: TRBV4-1
J: TRBJ2-5
D: TRBD1
size: .

CDR3: CASSLGLAGYNEQFF
V: TRBV5-4
J: TRBJ2-1
D: TRBD2
size: .